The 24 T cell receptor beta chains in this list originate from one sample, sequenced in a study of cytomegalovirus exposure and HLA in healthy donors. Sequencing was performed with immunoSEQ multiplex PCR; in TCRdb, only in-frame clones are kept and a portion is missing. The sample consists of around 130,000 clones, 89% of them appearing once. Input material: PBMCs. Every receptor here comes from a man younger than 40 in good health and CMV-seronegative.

CDR3 sequence (DNA): TGTGCCAGTAGTACCGCAGGGTTTGGACAAGGGTATGGCTACACCTTC. The encoded protein is CASSTAGFGQGYGYTF. This rearrangement joins TRBV19 to TRBJ1-2; D is possibly TRBD1 (5 bases). The CDR3 spans 16 residues. The germline CDR1 and CDR2 sequences are LNHDA and SQIVND (reference sequence). V gave up 4 bases and J gave up 5 bases, with 20 bases separating them.

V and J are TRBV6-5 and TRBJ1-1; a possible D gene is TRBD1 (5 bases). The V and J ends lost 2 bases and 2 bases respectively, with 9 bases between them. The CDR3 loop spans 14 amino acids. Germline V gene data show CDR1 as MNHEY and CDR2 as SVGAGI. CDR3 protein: CASSYTGPNTEAFF. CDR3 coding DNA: TGTGCCAGCAGTTACACAGGACCCAACACTGAAGCTTTCTTT.

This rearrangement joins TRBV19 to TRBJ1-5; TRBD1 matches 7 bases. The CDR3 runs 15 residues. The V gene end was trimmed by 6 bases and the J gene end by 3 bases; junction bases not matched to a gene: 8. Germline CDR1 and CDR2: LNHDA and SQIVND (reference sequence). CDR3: CASRYRQGDNQPQHF. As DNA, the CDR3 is TGTGCCAGTAGGTATCGACAGGGAGACAATCAGCCCCAGCATTTT.

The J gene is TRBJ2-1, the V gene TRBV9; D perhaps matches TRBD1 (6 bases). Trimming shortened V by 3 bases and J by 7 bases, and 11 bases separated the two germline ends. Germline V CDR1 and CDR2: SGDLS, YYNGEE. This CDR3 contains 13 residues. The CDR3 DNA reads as TGTGCCAGCAGCGCAAAACAGGGTAATGAGCAGTTCTTC. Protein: CASSAKQGNEQFF.

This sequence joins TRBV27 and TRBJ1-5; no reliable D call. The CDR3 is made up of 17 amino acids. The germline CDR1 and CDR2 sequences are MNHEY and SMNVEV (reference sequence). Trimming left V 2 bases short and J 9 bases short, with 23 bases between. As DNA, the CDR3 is TGTGCCAGCAGTTTAACACCCCCGGGAGGCGGCGGTGGGCCCCAGCATTTT. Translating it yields CASSLTPPGGGGGPQHF.

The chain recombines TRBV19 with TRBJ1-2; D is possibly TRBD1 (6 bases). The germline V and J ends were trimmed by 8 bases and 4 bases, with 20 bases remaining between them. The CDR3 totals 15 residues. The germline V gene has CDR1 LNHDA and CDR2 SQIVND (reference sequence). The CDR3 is CASVRRGAELYGYTF. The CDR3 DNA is TGTGCCAGTGTTCGCCGGGGGGCGGAACTCTATGGCTACACCTTC.

The CDR3 is CASSPNTGSNEQFF. DNA for the CDR3: TGTGCCAGCTCACCGAACACAGGGAGCAATGAGCAGTTCTTC. The chain carries TRBV18 and TRBJ2-1; maybe TRBD1 (6 bases). The CDR3 loop spans 14 amino acids. Trimming shortened V by 3 bases and J by 6 bases, and 12 bases separated the two germline ends. Germline lookup yields CDR1 KGHSH and CDR2 LQKENI.

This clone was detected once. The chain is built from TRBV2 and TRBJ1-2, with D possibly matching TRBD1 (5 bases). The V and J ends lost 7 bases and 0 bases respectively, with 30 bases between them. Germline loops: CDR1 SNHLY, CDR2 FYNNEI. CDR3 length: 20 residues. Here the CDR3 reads CASTPTGTGSTLLANYGYTF. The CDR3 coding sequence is TGTGCCAGCACCCCCACCGGGACTGGATCGACTTTATTAGCTAACTATGGCTACACCTTC.

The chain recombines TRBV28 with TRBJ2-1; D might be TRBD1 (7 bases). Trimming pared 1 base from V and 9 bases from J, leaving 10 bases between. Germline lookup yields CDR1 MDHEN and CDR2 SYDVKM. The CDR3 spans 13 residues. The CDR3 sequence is CASSLSGGGEQFF. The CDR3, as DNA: TGTGCCAGCAGTTTATCAGGGGGAGGTGAGCAGTTCTTC.

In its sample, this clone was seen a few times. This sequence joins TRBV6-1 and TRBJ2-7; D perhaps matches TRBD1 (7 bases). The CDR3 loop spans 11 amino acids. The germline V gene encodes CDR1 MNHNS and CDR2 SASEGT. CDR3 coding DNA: TGTGCCAGCAGTGAAGACAGGGGACTCTCAGTC. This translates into CASSEDRGLSV.

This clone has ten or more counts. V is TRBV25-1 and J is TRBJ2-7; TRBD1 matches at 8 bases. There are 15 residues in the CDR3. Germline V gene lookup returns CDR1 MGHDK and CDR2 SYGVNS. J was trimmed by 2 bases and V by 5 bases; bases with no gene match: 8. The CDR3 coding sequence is TGTGCCAGCAGTCCAGCCGGGACAGGAGCCTACGAGCAGTACTTC. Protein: CASSPAGTGAYEQYF.

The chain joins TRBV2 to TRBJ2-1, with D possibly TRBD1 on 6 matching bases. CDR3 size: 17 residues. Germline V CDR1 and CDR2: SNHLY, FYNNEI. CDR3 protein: CARPQGSTPPGYNEQFF. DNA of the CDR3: TGTGCTCGGCCCCAGGGGAGCACCCCCCCGGGGTACAATGAGCAGTTCTTC.

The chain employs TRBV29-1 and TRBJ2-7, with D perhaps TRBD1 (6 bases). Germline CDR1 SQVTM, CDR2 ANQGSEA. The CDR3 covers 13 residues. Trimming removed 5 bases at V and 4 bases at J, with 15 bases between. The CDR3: CSVYVGAAYEQYF. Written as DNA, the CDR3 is TGCAGCGTTTACGTGGGGGCGGCATACGAGCAGTACTTC.

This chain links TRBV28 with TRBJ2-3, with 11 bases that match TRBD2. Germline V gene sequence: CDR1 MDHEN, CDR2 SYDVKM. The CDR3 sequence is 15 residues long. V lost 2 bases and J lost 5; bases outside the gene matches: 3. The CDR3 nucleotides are TGTGCCAGCAGTTTAATAGCGGGGGGGTTAGATACGCAGTATTTT. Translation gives CASSLIAGGLDTQYF. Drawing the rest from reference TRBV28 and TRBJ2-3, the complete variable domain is DVKVTQSSRYLVKRTGEKVFLECVQDMDHENMFWYRQDPGLGLRLIYFSYDVKMKEKGDIPEGYSVSREKKERFSLILESASTNQTSMYLCASSLIAGGLDTQYFGPGTRLTVL.

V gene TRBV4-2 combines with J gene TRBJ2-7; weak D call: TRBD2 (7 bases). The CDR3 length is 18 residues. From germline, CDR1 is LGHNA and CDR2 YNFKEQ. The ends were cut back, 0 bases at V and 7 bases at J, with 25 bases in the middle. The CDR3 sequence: CASSQDFGRGGEAEEQYF. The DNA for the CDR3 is TGTGCCAGCAGCCAAGATTTTGGGAGAGGGGGGGAAGCCGAAGAGCAGTACTTC.

This CDR3 reads CASSTTGVWGYGYTF. The CDR3 DNA sequence: TGTGCCAGCAGCACGACAGGGGTGTGGGGTTATGGCTACACCTTC. The V gene is TRBV9, the J gene TRBJ1-2, with 8 bases matching TRBD1. Trimming removed 4 bases from V and 5 bases from J; junction bases left unmatched: 10. Germline V gene sequence: CDR1 SGDLS, CDR2 YYNGEE. The CDR3 is 15 residues long.

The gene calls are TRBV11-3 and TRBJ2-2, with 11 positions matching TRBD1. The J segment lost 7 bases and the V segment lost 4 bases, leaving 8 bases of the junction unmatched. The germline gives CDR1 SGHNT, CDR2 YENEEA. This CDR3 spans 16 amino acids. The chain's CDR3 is CASSSAGTGGDGELFF. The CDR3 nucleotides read TGTGCCAGCAGCTCCGCCGGGACAGGGGGGGACGGGGAGCTGTTTTTT.

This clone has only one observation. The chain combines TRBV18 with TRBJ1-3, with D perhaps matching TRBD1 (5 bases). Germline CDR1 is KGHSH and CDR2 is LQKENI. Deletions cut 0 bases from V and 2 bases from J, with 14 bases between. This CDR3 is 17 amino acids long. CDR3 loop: CASSPPLGTTPGNTIYF. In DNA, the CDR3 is TGTGCCAGCTCACCACCGCTGGGGACTACGCCTGGAAACACCATATATTTT. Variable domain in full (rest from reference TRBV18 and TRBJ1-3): NAGVMQNPRHLVRRRGQEARLRCSPMKGHSHVYWYRQLPEEGLKFMVYLQKENIIDESGMPKERFSAEFPKEGPSILRIQQVVRGDSAAYFCASSPPLGTTPGNTIYFGEGSWLTVV.

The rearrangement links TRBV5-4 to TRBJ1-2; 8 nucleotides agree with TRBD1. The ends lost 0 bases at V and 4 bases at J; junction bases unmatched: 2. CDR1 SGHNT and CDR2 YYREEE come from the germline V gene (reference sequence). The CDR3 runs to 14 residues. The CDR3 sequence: CASSLDRGIYGYTF. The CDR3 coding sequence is TGTGCCAGCAGCTTGGACAGGGGGATCTATGGCTACACCTTC.

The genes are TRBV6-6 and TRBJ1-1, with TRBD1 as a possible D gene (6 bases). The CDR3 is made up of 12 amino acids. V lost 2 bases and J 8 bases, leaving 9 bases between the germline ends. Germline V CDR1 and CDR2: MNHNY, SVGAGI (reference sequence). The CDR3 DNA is TGTGCCAGCAGTTACGTTGACAGGGAAGCTTTCTTT. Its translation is CASSYVDREAFF.

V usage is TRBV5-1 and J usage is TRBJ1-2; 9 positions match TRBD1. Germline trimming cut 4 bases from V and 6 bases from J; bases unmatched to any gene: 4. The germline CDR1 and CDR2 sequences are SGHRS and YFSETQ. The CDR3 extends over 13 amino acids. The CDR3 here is CASSSGTGHGYTF. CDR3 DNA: TGCGCCAGCAGCAGCGGGACAGGGCATGGCTACACCTTC.

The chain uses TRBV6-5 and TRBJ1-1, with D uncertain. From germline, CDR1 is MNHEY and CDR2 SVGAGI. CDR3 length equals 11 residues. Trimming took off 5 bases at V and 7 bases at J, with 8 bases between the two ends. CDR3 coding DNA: TGTGCCAGCAGTAACAAGTTTGAAGCTTTCTTT. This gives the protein CASSNKFEAFF.

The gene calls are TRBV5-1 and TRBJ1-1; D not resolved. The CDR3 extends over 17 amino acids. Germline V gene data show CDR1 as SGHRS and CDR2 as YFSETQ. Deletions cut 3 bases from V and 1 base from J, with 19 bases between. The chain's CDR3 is CASSSRYGFGENTEAFF. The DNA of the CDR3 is TGCGCCAGCAGCTCGCGATATGGATTCGGAGAGAACACTGAAGCTTTCTTT.

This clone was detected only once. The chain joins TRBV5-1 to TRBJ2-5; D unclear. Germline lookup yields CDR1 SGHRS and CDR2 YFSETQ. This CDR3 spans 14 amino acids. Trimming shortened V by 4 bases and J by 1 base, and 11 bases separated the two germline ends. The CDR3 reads CASSLQAIQETQYF. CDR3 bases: TGCGCCAGCAGCCTGCAGGCTATCCAAGAGACCCAGTACTTC.